Each of the 19 T cell receptor beta chains below was sequenced from the same sample in a study of blood T cell repertoires in COVID-19. Sequenced by immunoSEQ multiplex PCR; TCRdb stores in-frame clones only, minus some. There are a few hundred thousand clones in the sample; around three quarters occur only once, and 3.3% lies in the top ten. The sequenced sample consisted of peripheral blood. Receptors originate from a woman older than 75 with acute or convalescent COVID-19.

This clone came up many times. J is TRBJ2-1 and V is TRBV7-9; weak D call: TRBD2 (6 bases). The V gene lost 5 bases and the J gene lost 6 bases, with 17 bases spanning the gap. From germline, CDR1 is SEHNR and CDR2 FQNEAQ (reference sequence). The length of the CDR3 is 15 residues. CDR3: CASSQDGQGGNEQFF. The CDR3 nucleotides are TGTGCCAGCAGCCAGGACGGCCAGGGAGGCAATGAGCAGTTCTTC.

V is TRBV5-1 and J is TRBJ2-6; no definite D call. Per the germline V gene, CDR1 is SGHRS and CDR2 is YFSETQ. The CDR3 contains 16 residues. Trimming shortened V by 1 base and J by 2 bases, and 10 bases separated the two germline ends. The CDR3 DNA sequence: TGCGCCAGCAGCTTGAAGGCAGGCACTGGGGCCAACGTCCTGACTTTC. It translates to CASSLKAGTGANVLTF.

This clone was seen once. The chain joins TRBV3-1 (or the pseudogene TRBV3-2) to TRBJ1-5; a possible D gene is TRBD1 (6 bases). V shed 0 bases and J shed 15 bases, with 12 bases lying between them. Per the germline V gene, CDR1 is LGHDT and CDR2 is YNNKEL (reference sequence). CDR3 length: 12 amino acids. CDR3 region: CASSQDKGVPHF. In nucleotides, the CDR3 is TGTGCCAGCAGCCAAGATAAGGGGGTACCGCATTTT.

This clone has only a few counts. The J gene is TRBJ1-1, the V gene TRBV7-2; 7 nucleotides agree with TRBD1. Germline trimming cut 5 bases from V and 0 bases from J; bases unmatched to any gene: 6. The CDR3 extends over 15 amino acids. Germline-derived CDR1 and CDR2 are SGHTA and FQGNSA. CDR3 in DNA: TGTGCCAGCAGCCCGGGACAGACCATGAACACTGAAGCTTTCTTT. Its protein product is CASSPGQTMNTEAFF.

The rearrangement links TRBV2 to TRBJ2-3; D uncertain. In germline, CDR1 is SNHLY, CDR2 FYNNEI. The CDR3 loop spans 13 amino acids. Deletions cut 6 bases from V and 8 bases from J, with 15 bases between. In nucleotides, the CDR3 is TGTGCCAGCAGACCCTCCCGGTCCGGTACGCAGTATTTT. Its protein is CASRPSRSGTQYF. Full variable domain (remainder filled in from reference TRBV2 and TRBJ2-3): EPEVTQTPSHQVTQMGQEVILRCVPISNHLYFYWYRQILGQKVEFLVSFYNNEISEKSEIFDDQFSVERPDGSNFTLKIRSTKLEDSAMYFCASRPSRSGTQYFGPGTRLTVL.

The rearrangement joins TRBV5-1 to TRBJ2-7; 11 nucleotides align to TRBD2. The CDR3 spans 20 residues. Germline CDR1 reads SGHRS; CDR2 reads YFSETQ. Trimming at V came to 3 bases and at J to 0 bases, leaving 17 bases not matched to a gene. The CDR3 reads CASSSGIAGGLIKLSYEQYF. For the CDR3, the DNA is TGCGCCAGCAGCTCGGGTATAGCGGGGGGGTTAATTAAGCTCTCCTACGAGCAGTACTTC.

In its sample, this clone was seen many times. The rearrangement joins TRBV18 to TRBJ1-2; the D gene is possibly TRBD1 (6 bases). Germline V gene sequence: CDR1 KGHSH, CDR2 LQKENI. The CDR3 sequence is 17 residues long. The V end was cut by 2 bases, the J end by 0 bases, with 16 bases between. CDR3 nucleotides: TGTGCCAGCTCACCAGGGCCCGGGACACAAACTAACTATGGCTACACCTTC. Encoded protein: CASSPGPGTQTNYGYTF.

The genes are TRBV19 and TRBJ1-5; D remains unclear. The CDR3 is 15 residues long. V gave up 4 bases and J gave up 0 bases, with 10 bases separating them. Germline V gene sequence: CDR1 LNHDA, CDR2 SQIVND (reference sequence). The CDR3: CASSSPGYSNQPQHF. The CDR3 DNA reads as TGTGCCAGTAGTAGCCCGGGTTATAGCAATCAGCCCCAGCATTTT.

J is TRBJ2-2 and V is TRBV3-1 (or the pseudogene TRBV3-2), with 12 bases aligning to TRBD2. V lost 4 bases and J lost 4; bases outside the gene matches: 4. The CDR3 runs 16 residues. Germline V lookup: CDR1 LGHDT, CDR2 YNNKEL (reference sequence). Here the CDR3 DNA reads TGTGCCAGCAGCCCCCGGACTAGCGGGGTCACCGGGGAGCTGTTTTTT. This codes for CASSPRTSGVTGELFF.

This chain uses TRBV14 with TRBJ1-2; D gene uncertain. From germline, CDR1 is SGHDN and CDR2 FVKESK. The CDR3 extends over 16 amino acids. Trimming removed 2 bases at V and 8 bases at J, with 21 bases between. For the CDR3, the DNA is TGTGCCAGCAGCCAAAAAGCTTCCAAAACCGACGGGGGCTACACCTTC. Its protein is CASSQKASKTDGGYTF.

The chain combines TRBV5-1 with TRBJ2-7; 9 nucleotides align to TRBD2. V was pared by 1 base and J by 1 base, with 6 bases of the junction left unmatched. Germline-derived CDR1 and CDR2 are SGHRS and YFSETQ. This CDR3 has 16 residues. CDR3 DNA sequence: TGCGCCAGCAGCTTGCTAGCGGGACGTTTTTCCTACGAGCAGTACTTC. As protein: CASSLLAGRFSYEQYF.

The rearrangement joins TRBV7-9 to TRBJ2-6; D not certain. The CDR3 is 13 amino acids. Per the germline V gene, CDR1 is SEHNR and CDR2 is FQNEAQ (reference sequence). V lost 3 bases and J lost 4, with 4 bases in between. As DNA, the CDR3 is TGTGCCAGCAGCTTCCCAGGGGCCAACGTCCTGACTTTC. Its protein is CASSFPGANVLTF.

The V call is TRBV19, the J call TRBJ1-6; D ambiguous. Germline assignment: CDR1 LNHDA and CDR2 SQIVND (reference sequence). V lost 3 bases to trimming and J lost 10 bases, with 16 bases between them. The CDR3 runs 15 residues. CDR3 sequence: CASSIAQASSSPLHF. As DNA, the CDR3 is TGTGCCAGTAGTATTGCGCAGGCATCCTCCTCACCCCTCCACTTT.

J is TRBJ1-1 and V is TRBV12-3 or TRBV12-4; D not certain. Between the trimmed V and J ends, which lost 5 bases and 3 bases, there was a span of 4 bases. The CDR3 is made up of 11 amino acids. The CDR3 sequence: CASSLYTEAFF. The CDR3 DNA reads as TGTGCCAGCAGTCTCTACACTGAAGCTTTCTTT.

The rearrangement links TRBV6-4 to TRBJ2-1, with TRBD1 matching 9 bases. Trimming cost V 5 bases and J 5 bases; bases outside gene matches: 13. Germline CDR1 reads MRHNA; CDR2 reads SNTAGT. This CDR3 has 17 amino acids. CDR3 bases: TGTGCCAGCAGTCCAGCCCGGGGGACAGGGACTAACAATGAGCAGTTCTTC. Amino acid sequence: CASSPARGTGTNNEQFF.

This clone was observed a handful of times. This chain links TRBV7-2 with TRBJ1-2, with 10 bases fitting TRBD1. With 4 bases clipped from V and 3 bases from J, the junction kept 2 bases outside the gene matches. The germline gives CDR1 SGHTA, CDR2 FQGNSA. CDR3 length equals 14 residues. The CDR3 DNA reads TGTGCCAGCAGCTACGGGACAGGGGACTATGGCTACACCTTC. It yields the protein CASSYGTGDYGYTF.

The genes are TRBV7-9 and TRBJ2-3, with 15 bases that match TRBD2. The germline V gene encodes CDR1 SEHNR and CDR2 FQNEAQ (reference sequence). With 5 bases clipped from V and 4 bases from J, the junction kept 7 bases outside the gene matches. The CDR3 extends over 17 amino acids. DNA of the CDR3: TGTGCCAGCAGCCTCTGGACTAGCGGGGGGGCCTCAGATACGCAGTATTTT. Its protein product is CASSLWTSGGASDTQYF.

This chain joins TRBV6-5 and TRBJ2-7, with D possibly matching TRBD1 (6 bases). V dropped 4 bases and J dropped 2 bases, with 18 bases sitting between them. Looked up from germline, CDR1 is MNHEY and CDR2 is SVGAGI. This CDR3 is built from 16 residues. The chain's CDR3 is CASSSPPYRATYEQYF. As DNA, the CDR3 is TGTGCCAGCAGTTCCCCTCCTTACAGGGCTACCTACGAGCAGTACTTC.

The rearrangement links TRBV6-2 or TRBV6-3 to TRBJ2-7; no firm D call. Germline V gene lookup returns CDR1 MNHEY and CDR2 SVGEGT. The V gene lost 0 bases and the J gene lost 4 bases, with 16 bases spanning the gap. The CDR3 length is 16 residues. For the CDR3, the DNA is TGTGCCAGCAGTTACTCGGCTTTAGCAAGGAAATACGAGCAGTACTTC. This translates into CASSYSALARKYEQYF.